The 11 T cell receptor beta chains below were found in one sample sequenced in a study of blood T cell repertoires in COVID-19. Profiled with immunoSEQ multiplex PCR; TCRdb holds only in-frame clones, not every one. The sample consists of 300,000 to 450,000 clones, roughly 90% of them appearing once. Sequencing was carried out using peripheral blood. The origin of the receptors is a woman aged 25-40 years with COVID-19, enrolled during active disease.

This sequence joins TRBV24-1 and TRBJ2-3, with TRBD2 matching over 12 bases. V shed 4 bases and J 5 bases; nucleotides not matched to a gene: 3. The CDR3 covers 15 residues. Per germline, CDR1 KGHDR and CDR2 SFDVKD. CDR3 in DNA: TGTGCCACCAGTGACTCGGGACTAGCGGGAGATACGCAGTATTTT. Translating gives CATSDSGLAGDTQYF.

The chain joins TRBV12-3 or TRBV12-4 to TRBJ1-1; D remains ambiguous. V was cut by 2 bases and J by 11 bases, with 9 bases left in between. The CDR3 length is 11 residues. This CDR3 is CASSLRRSAFF. CDR3 bases: TGTGCCAGCAGTTTACGGAGGTCGGCTTTCTTT.

This chain connects TRBV9 to TRBJ2-5; 8 bases fit TRBD2. CDR1 SGDLS and CDR2 YYNGEE come from the germline V gene. The length of the CDR3 is 17 residues. The J segment lost 5 bases and the V segment lost 0 bases, leaving 12 bases of the junction unmatched. CDR3 in DNA: TGTGCCAGCAGCGTAGGTCCTCTGGCGGGAGGACGGGAGACCCAGTACTTC. Translation: CASSVGPLAGGRETQYF.

The rearrangement joins TRBV7-2 to TRBJ2-1; D ambiguous. Deletions cut 1 base from V and 5 bases from J, with 3 bases between. The CDR3 is made up of 12 amino acids. Germline V gene sequence: CDR1 SGHTA, CDR2 FQGNSA. CDR3 residues: CASSLVNNEQFF. CDR3 coding DNA: TGTGCCAGCAGCTTAGTCAACAATGAGCAGTTCTTC.

V is TRBV3-1 (or the pseudogene TRBV3-2) and J is TRBJ2-3; a possible D gene is TRBD2 (6 bases). Germline lookup yields CDR1 LGHDT and CDR2 YNNKEL (reference sequence). V lost 4 bases to trimming and J lost 3 bases, with 14 bases between them. The CDR3 length is 15 residues. DNA for the CDR3: TGTGCCAGCAGCCTGGGGAGGTTGAGGACAGATACGCAGTATTTT. As protein: CASSLGRLRTDTQYF.

V is TRBV24-1 and J is TRBJ1-4; 7 bases agree with TRBD1. Looked up from germline, CDR1 is KGHDR and CDR2 is SFDVKD. This CDR3 comprises 15 residues. The V segment lost 4 bases and the J segment 5 bases; nucleotides outside the gene matches: 6. Here the CDR3 reads CATSDPGTENEKLFF. Written as DNA, the CDR3 is TGTGCCACCAGTGACCCCGGGACAGAAAATGAAAAACTGTTTTTT.

In its sample, this clone was seen once. The chain joins TRBV30 to TRBJ2-1, with D possibly being TRBD1 (7 bases). V lost 5 bases to trimming and J lost 4 bases, with 15 bases between them. There are 14 residues in the CDR3. Germline CDR1 GTSNPN, CDR2 SVGIG (reference sequence). In DNA, the CDR3 is TGTGCCTGGGACGCGGGACAGAGTTACAATGAGCAGTTCTTC. It codes for CAWDAGQSYNEQFF.

This clone was detected only once. The V gene is TRBV6-2 or TRBV6-3, the J gene TRBJ2-7; TRBD2 matches at 9 bases. J gave up 2 bases and V 2 bases, and 4 bases lay outside the gene matches. Germline CDR1 MNHEY, CDR2 SVGEGT. The CDR3 runs to 15 residues. The CDR3 bases are TGTGCCAGCAGTTACCGATTAGCGGGAGCCTACGAGCAGTACGTC. It codes for CASSYRLAGAYEQYV.

The chain carries TRBV6-5 and TRBJ2-3; 8 bases fit TRBD2. This CDR3 comprises 16 residues. Germline assignment: CDR1 MNHEY and CDR2 SVGAGI. Trimming cost V 4 bases and J 2 bases; bases outside gene matches: 8. The CDR3 reads CASSFSSGGPTDTQYF. In DNA, the CDR3 is TGTGCCAGCAGTTTTTCCAGCGGGGGACCCACAGATACGCAGTATTTT.

J is TRBJ1-1 and V is TRBV25-1, with 7 bases that match TRBD1. V shed 3 bases and J 0 bases; nucleotides not matched to a gene: 10. The CDR3 loop spans 17 amino acids. Germline CDR1 is MGHDK and CDR2 is SYGVNS. This chain's CDR3 is CASSDHRRGLVNTEAFF. CDR3 nucleotides: TGTGCCAGCAGTGATCATCGCAGGGGGTTAGTGAACACTGAAGCTTTCTTT.

This chain connects TRBV5-6 to TRBJ2-2; 7 bases are a match to TRBD2. Germline CDR1 is SGHDT and CDR2 is YYEEEE. Trimming removed 4 bases from V and 6 bases from J; junction bases left unmatched: 3. The CDR3 totals 13 residues. In DNA, the CDR3 is TGTGCCAGCAGCCTGGGGGGGGCCGGGGAGCTGTTTTTT. Residues: CASSLGGAGELFF.